The 20 T cell receptor beta chains below were found in one sample sequenced in a study of shared clonotypes between healthy human individuals (TCRdb year 2020). Library preparation was by the immunoSEQ multiplex PCR assay. TCRdb obtained this table from immuneACCESS and retained in-frame rearrangements with V and J assigned. These tables miss some clones; where compared with another copy, unresolved V genes account for less than half of the shortfall, and the remainder is unexplained. The sample table records 2.3 million or so clones; approximately 95% of these occur just once. 0.39% of the sample goes to the ten largest clones. The source material was naive CD4+ T cells from PBMCs. What this sample's cell subset or site label stands for: CD45RA+ positively selected. All receptors come from a man in his late teens or twenties in good health. Some clones in this sample may be carry-over from other donors' samples.

V and J are TRBV30 and TRBJ1-2; maybe TRBD1 (5 bases). The V end was cut by 0 bases, the J end by 4 bases, with 18 bases between. CDR3 length: 16 residues. The germline CDR1 and CDR2 sequences are GTSNPN and SVGIG (reference sequence). CDR3 nucleotide sequence: TGTGCCTGGAGTGTACTCCCGGGACGGACTTCCTATGGCTACACCTTC. Its translation: CAWSVLPGRTSYGYTF.

To note about this clone: A clone one base away is much larger, so this may be a read error. V gene TRBV5-1 combines with J gene TRBJ1-1; no definite D call. Trimming removed 2 bases from V and 1 base from J, with 6 bases in between. The CDR3 length is 13 residues. Germline CDR1 and CDR2: SGHRS and YFSETQ. Here the CDR3 DNA reads TGCGCCAGCAGCTTACAGCAGAACACTGAAGCTTTCTTT. Translating gives CASSLQQNTEAFF. The variable domain in full, with the rest retrieved from reference TRBV5-1 and TRBJ1-1, is KAGVTQTPRYLIKTRGQQVTLSCSPISGHRSVSWYQQTPGQGLQFLFEYFSETQRNKGNFPGRFSGRQFSNSRSEMNVSTLELGDSALYLCASSLQQNTEAFFGQGTRLTVV.

V and J are TRBV5-1 and TRBJ2-2, with TRBD2 matching over 7 bases. The CDR3 runs to 15 residues. Germline loops: CDR1 SGHRS, CDR2 YFSETQ. With 0 bases clipped from V and 5 bases from J, the junction kept 4 bases outside the gene matches. CDR3 loop: CASSLGGSWTGELFF. Here the CDR3 DNA reads TGCGCCAGCAGCTTGGGCGGGAGCTGGACCGGGGAGCTGTTTTTT.

The V and J genes are TRBV5-1 and TRBJ2-3; 8 nucleotides align to TRBD2. Germline V gene data show CDR1 as SGHRS and CDR2 as YFSETQ. V gave up 4 bases and J gave up 0 bases; unmatched junction bases: 4. The CDR3 extends over 15 amino acids. The CDR3 is CASSATSASTDTQYF. The CDR3 DNA reads as TGCGCCAGCAGCGCGACTAGCGCTAGCACAGATACGCAGTATTTT.

V and J are TRBV2 and TRBJ2-5, with D uncertain. The length of the CDR3 is 13 residues. Germline V gene data show CDR1 as SNHLY and CDR2 as FYNNEI. V lost 9 bases and J lost 2, with 13 bases in between. CDR3 coding DNA: TGTGCCAGTAAATACGGAGAACAAGAGACCCAGTACTTC. Translation gives CASKYGEQETQYF.

The chain links TRBV15 to TRBJ2-4, with 10 bases fitting TRBD1. CDR3 size: 19 residues. Germline V gene data show CDR1 as LNHNV and CDR2 as YYDKDF (reference sequence). After removal of 3 bases from V and 1 base from J, the junction contained 12 bases not matched to a gene. CDR3 amino acids: CATSRETGGLGRAKNIQYF. For the CDR3, the DNA is TGTGCCACCAGCAGGGAGACAGGGGGCTTGGGTAGGGCCAAAAACATTCAGTACTTC.

The chain links TRBV6-5 to TRBJ2-5; D uncertain. The CDR3 runs 13 residues. The V gene's germline CDR1 is MNHEY and CDR2 SVGAGI. Trimming took 6 bases from V and 7 from J, leaving 15 bases between them. CDR3 nucleotides: TGTGCCAGCAGAAACGACCGACGAGGGACCCAGTACTTC. This sequence encodes CASRNDRRGTQYF.

The CDR3 spells CASSWGPSVAGPSEQFF. In nucleotides, the CDR3 is TGCGCCAGCAGCTGGGGGCCGAGCGTAGCGGGACCGAGTGAGCAGTTCTTC. This chain joins TRBV5-1 and TRBJ2-1; 8 bases line up with TRBD2. V gave up 3 bases and J gave up 9 bases; unmatched junction bases: 17. This CDR3 is 17 amino acids long. Germline V lookup: CDR1 SGHRS, CDR2 YFSETQ. The whole variable domain, filled in from reference TRBV5-1 and TRBJ2-1, reads KAGVTQTPRYLIKTRGQQVTLSCSPISGHRSVSWYQQTPGQGLQFLFEYFSETQRNKGNFPGRFSGRQFSNSRSEMNVSTLELGDSALYLCASSWGPSVAGPSEQFFGPGTRLTVL.

The chain employs TRBV7-2 and TRBJ2-7; a possible D gene is TRBD1 (8 bases). The CDR3 runs to 15 residues. Germline V CDR1 and CDR2: SGHTA, FQGNSA. With 2 bases removed from V and 3 bases from J, the gap between germline ends came to 14 bases. In DNA form, the CDR3 reads TGTGCCAGCAGCTTACAGCGGGACAGGAGCTACGAGCAGTACTTC. Translating it yields CASSLQRDRSYEQYF. Based on the CDR3 plus reference TRBV7-2 and TRBJ2-7, the full variable domain is GAGVSQSPSNKVTEKGKDVELRCDPISGHTALYWYRQSLGQGLEFLIYFQGNSAPDKSGLPSDRFSAERTGGSVSTLTIQRTQQEDSAVYLCASSLQRDRSYEQYFGPGTRLTVT.

The chain is built from TRBV7-2 and TRBJ2-1; no clear D gene. The CDR3 extends over 13 amino acids. The V end was cut by 7 bases, the J end by 6 bases, with 13 bases between. The germline gives CDR1 SGHTA, CDR2 FQGNSA. The CDR3 DNA is TGTGCCAGCAACGAGGTCCATCCCAATGAGCAGTTCTTC. Amino acids: CASNEVHPNEQFF.

J is TRBJ1-3 and V is TRBV18; D is ambiguous. The CDR3 loop spans 15 amino acids. Trimming took off 3 bases at V and 0 bases at J, with 9 bases between the two ends. Per the germline V gene, CDR1 is KGHSH and CDR2 is LQKENI. The CDR3, as DNA: TGTGCCAGCTCACCTGCGGCAGGCTCTGGAAACACCATATATTTT. Its translation: CASSPAAGSGNTIYF.

CDR3 region: CASSYPRSLGEQYF. The CDR3 nucleotides read TGTGCCAGCAGTTACCCCCGCAGCTTGGGCGAGCAGTACTTC. This chain uses TRBV28 with TRBJ2-5; D ambiguous. The better agreement between TRBJ2-7 and the DNA end casts doubt on the J call. This CDR3 spans 14 amino acids. Germline CDR1 and CDR2: MDHEN and SYDVKM.

Points on this clone: An end of the junction differs from the germline gene, which may be a read error. The chain uses TRBV7-3 and TRBJ2-7, with 7 bases lining up with TRBD1. Germline V CDR1 and CDR2: SGHTA, FQGTGA. There are 11 residues in the CDR3. The CDR3, as DNA: TGTGCCAGCAGCTTACGGGACAGTCCGCGATTC. Encoded protein: CASSLRDSPRF.

The chain joins TRBV7-2 to TRBJ2-7, with D maybe TRBD2 (5 bases). Germline lookup yields CDR1 SGHTA and CDR2 FQGNSA. Trimming removed 0 bases at V and 0 bases at J, with 15 bases between. This CDR3 spans 17 amino acids. CDR3 nucleotide sequence: TGTGCCAGCAGCTTAGCCCCTCCGGGTAGCGTCTCCTACGAGCAGTACTTC. It translates to CASSLAPPGSVSYEQYF. Using reference TRBV7-2 and TRBJ2-7 for the parts outside the CDR3, the full variable domain is GAGVSQSPSNKVTEKGKDVELRCDPISGHTALYWYRQSLGQGLEFLIYFQGNSAPDKSGLPSDRFSAERTGGSVSTLTIQRTQQEDSAVYLCASSLAPPGSVSYEQYFGPGTRLTVT.

The V gene is TRBV11-1, the J gene TRBJ2-5; no reliable D call. CDR1 SGHAT and CDR2 FQDESV come from the germline V gene (reference sequence). The CDR3 loop spans 17 amino acids. The V end lost 5 bases, the J end lost 4 bases, and 23 bases lay between the germline ends. CDR3 sequence (DNA): TGTGCCAGCAGCCCCCCCCGAATCCGGCGAGGTGCAGAGACCCAGTACTTC. Translating it yields CASSPPRIRRGAETQYF.

This chain joins TRBV5-1 and TRBJ1-3; a possible D gene is TRBD1 (5 bases). CDR3 length: 15 residues. The V end lost 1 base, the J end lost 4 bases, and 12 bases lay between the germline ends. Germline CDR1 is SGHRS and CDR2 is YFSETQ. CDR3 sequence: CASSLNRNSGNTIYF. In DNA form, the CDR3 reads TGCGCCAGCAGCTTGAACAGGAATTCGGGAAACACCATATATTTT.

The chain couples TRBV5-1 to TRBJ2-7; D possibly matches TRBD1 or TRBD2 (6 bases each). Trimming shortened V by 5 bases and J by 1 base, and 25 bases separated the two germline ends. The CDR3 has 18 residues. Per germline, CDR1 SGHRS and CDR2 YFSETQ. The CDR3 DNA sequence: TGCGCCAGCAGTCGGCGGGACACCCTACTCACCCCATCCTACGAGCAGTACTTC. It codes for CASSRRDTLLTPSYEQYF.

J is TRBJ2-2 and V is TRBV5-1, with TRBD2 as a possible D gene (5 bases). Germline V gene lookup returns CDR1 SGHRS and CDR2 YFSETQ. V lost 4 bases and J lost 5, with 15 bases in between. The CDR3 sequence is 15 residues long. CDR3 DNA: TGCGCCAGCAGCAGTGGACTGACCGAAACCGGGGAGCTGTTTTTT. This translates into CASSSGLTETGELFF.

This chain joins TRBV28 and TRBJ1-2; TRBD1 agrees at 10 bases. This CDR3 region has 16 residues. The J segment lost 2 bases and the V segment lost 6 bases, leaving 9 bases of the junction unmatched. CDR1 is MDHEN and CDR2 is SYDVKM in the germline V gene. This CDR3 reads CASRGGTGALNYGYTF. In DNA form, the CDR3 reads TGTGCCAGCAGGGGGGGGACAGGGGCTCTCAACTATGGCTACACCTTC.

This chain links TRBV25-1 with TRBJ1-1, with a possible D match to TRBD1 (5 bases). With 3 bases removed from V and 10 bases from J, the gap between germline ends came to 15 bases. CDR1 and CDR2 (germline): MGHDK, SYGVNS. The CDR3 extends over 13 amino acids. CDR3 bases: TGTGCCAGCAGTGACCGGGGACGCTCCTCAGCTTTCTTT. Protein: CASSDRGRSSAFF.